A single sample gave rise to the 21 T cell receptor beta chains below, sequenced in a study of blood T cell repertoires in COVID-19. The table came from immunoSEQ multiplex PCR; TCRdb's copy has only in-frame clones and leaves some out. The data show roughly 300,000 clones, approximately 92% seen once. The sequenced material came from PBMCs or T cells enriched from blood (not recorded which). All receptors come from a woman aged 25 to 39 who had recovered from COVID-19.

In DNA form, the CDR3 reads TGTGCCAGCAGCTCTGGACAGGCTTTTCAGCCCCAGCATTTT. This translates into CASSSGQAFQPQHF. V usage is TRBV6-5 and J usage is TRBJ1-5; 7 positions agree with TRBD1. The length of the CDR3 is 14 residues. Trimming removed 6 bases from V and 6 bases from J; junction bases left unmatched: 8. Germline V gene data show CDR1 as MNHEY and CDR2 as SVGAGI.

The chain uses TRBV9 and TRBJ1-1, with D hard to call. There are 13 residues in the CDR3. The ends were cut back, 0 bases at V and 8 bases at J, with 11 bases in the middle. Germline CDR1 is SGDLS and CDR2 is YYNGEE. The chain's CDR3 is CASSVASRQEAFF. The CDR3 region has the DNA TGTGCCAGCAGCGTAGCTTCGCGACAAGAAGCTTTCTTT.

Turning to this clone: Different DNA sequences within this sample yield the same CDR3. The rearrangement uses TRBV7-9 and TRBJ1-2; D remains unclear. CDR1 and CDR2 (germline): SEHNR, FQNEAQ (reference sequence). CDR3 length: 13 residues. V shed 1 base and J shed 2 bases, with 5 bases lying between them. The CDR3 DNA is TGTGCCAGCAGCTTAGGCGGGAACTATGGCTACACCTTC. It yields the protein CASSLGGNYGYTF.

A few counts support this clone. The V and J genes are TRBV28 and TRBJ1-2; D might be TRBD1 (5 bases). Germline loops: CDR1 MDHEN, CDR2 SYDVKM. The CDR3 is 14 residues long. V gave up 4 bases and J gave up 5 bases, with 14 bases separating them. The CDR3 here is CASSSNQGYYGYTF. CDR3 DNA sequence: TGTGCCAGCAGTTCAAACCAGGGATATTATGGCTACACCTTC.

The CDR3: CATSRTQENQPQHF. In DNA, the CDR3 is TGTGCCACCAGCAGGACACAGGAAAATCAGCCCCAGCATTTT. This chain uses TRBV15 with TRBJ1-5; perhaps TRBD1 as D (5 bases). Germline V CDR1 and CDR2: LNHNV, YYDKDF (reference sequence). V lost 3 bases to trimming and J lost 4 bases, with 10 bases between them. The CDR3 has 14 amino acids.

The rearrangement uses TRBV7-2 and TRBJ1-6, with 7 bases matching TRBD1. The trim removed 3 bases at V and 0 bases at J, leaving 5 bases unmatched. From germline, CDR1 is SGHTA and CDR2 FQGNSA. The CDR3 length is 17 residues. CDR3 amino acids: CASSLGQKSSYNSPLHF. The CDR3 DNA is TGTGCCAGCAGCTTGGGACAGAAGAGCTCCTATAATTCACCCCTCCACTTT.

V and J are TRBV6-5 and TRBJ1-2; 8 nucleotides match TRBD1. Germline V gives CDR1 MNHEY, CDR2 SVGAGI. CDR3 length: 12 residues. The V segment lost 7 bases and the J segment 8 bases; nucleotides outside the gene matches: 6. The CDR3 spells CASTRTGTGYTF. CDR3 DNA sequence: TGTGCCAGCACCCGGACAGGGACCGGCTACACCTTC.

The chain carries TRBV27 and TRBJ2-3; 10 bases align to TRBD2. After removal of 3 bases from V and 5 bases from J, the junction contained 5 bases not matched to a gene. Per the germline V gene, CDR1 is MNHEY and CDR2 is SMNVEV (reference sequence). CDR3 length equals 15 residues. The CDR3 DNA is TGTGCCAGCAGTTTCGGGCTAGCGGGGGTAGATACGCAGTATTTT. Translating gives CASSFGLAGVDTQYF.

The chain couples TRBV11-3 to TRBJ2-2; the match to TRBD2 covers 13 bases. The junction had 7 bases not matched to a gene; V was cut back by 3 bases and J by 3 bases. From germline, CDR1 is SGHNT and CDR2 YENEEA. The CDR3 covers 18 residues. CDR3 sequence: CASSLGLAGFQDTGELFF. The DNA for the CDR3 is TGTGCCAGCAGCTTGGGACTAGCGGGATTTCAAGACACCGGGGAGCTGTTTTTT.

This sequence joins TRBV7-2 and TRBJ2-7; 7 nucleotides agree with TRBD2. The CDR3 consists of 15 residues. Germline assignment: CDR1 SGHTA and CDR2 FQGNSA. J lost 0 bases, V lost 5 bases, and 7 bases had no gene match. CDR3 nucleotides: TGTGCCAGCAGCCCCGGCGGGGGTCTCTCCTACGAGCAGTACTTC. Translation gives CASSPGGGLSYEQYF.

A few counts support this clone. The rearrangement joins TRBV11-2 to TRBJ2-7; perhaps TRBD1 as D (6 bases). V shed 5 bases and J shed 0 bases, with 11 bases lying between them. The germline CDR1 and CDR2 sequences are SGHAT and FQNNGV. This CDR3 has 14 residues. CDR3 coding DNA: TGTGCCAGCAGCAGATGGACAGACTCCTACGAGCAGTACTTC. This codes for CASSRWTDSYEQYF. Combining the CDR3 with reference TRBV11-2 and TRBJ2-7 gives the whole variable domain EAGVAQSPRYKIIEKRQSVAFWCNPISGHATLYWYQQILGQGPKLLIQFQNNGVVDDSQLPKDRFSAERLKGVDSTLKIQPAKLEDSAVYLCASSRWTDSYEQYFGPGTRLTVT.

The V call is TRBV5-4, the J call TRBJ2-2; 9 nucleotides agree with TRBD2. The CDR3 totals 15 residues. Per germline, CDR1 SGHNT and CDR2 YYREEE (reference sequence). V was pared by 2 bases and J by 4 bases, with 3 bases of the junction left unmatched. CDR3 region: CASSLGGRVTGELFF. Written as DNA, the CDR3 is TGTGCCAGCAGCTTAGGCGGGAGGGTCACCGGGGAGCTGTTTTTT.

The rearrangement uses TRBV7-2 and TRBJ2-4, with D possibly TRBD2 on 6 matching bases. The CDR3 totals 12 residues. Deletions cut 3 bases from V and 15 bases from J, with 15 bases between. Germline V gives CDR1 SGHTA, CDR2 FQGNSA. CDR3 DNA: TGTGCCAGCAGCTTCGCCCGGGACTGGCCGTACTTC. Protein: CASSFARDWPYF.

V usage is TRBV5-1 and J usage is TRBJ2-7; possible D gene TRBD1, 7 bases. Trimming removed 6 bases from V and 3 bases from J, with 19 bases in between. The CDR3 has 15 amino acids. Germline values: CDR1 SGHRS, CDR2 YFSETQ. The CDR3 coding sequence is TGCGCCAGCACCCCAGGGGGGAGGATACACTACGAGCAGTACTTC. Its protein is CASTPGGRIHYEQYF.

This sequence joins TRBV12-3 or TRBV12-4 and TRBJ1-2; 8 nucleotides agree with TRBD1. Losses at the gene ends were 6 bases for V and 7 bases for J; bases not matched to a gene: 7. This CDR3 has 13 residues. As DNA, the CDR3 is TGTGCCAGCAGCCAACAGGGGGGACGTGGCTACACCTTC. Residues: CASSQQGGRGYTF.

The chain links TRBV27 to TRBJ2-2, with D maybe TRBD1 (5 bases). The CDR3 sequence is 14 residues long. Germline V lookup: CDR1 MNHEY, CDR2 SMNVEV (reference sequence). V was cut by 3 bases and J by 4 bases, with 9 bases left in between. The DNA for the CDR3 is TGTGCCAGCAGTTTGACAGCCCTCACCGGGGAGCTGTTTTTT. Its translation: CASSLTALTGELFF.

The chain carries TRBV5-1 and TRBJ2-5; 8 nucleotides agree with TRBD2. Germline V CDR1 and CDR2: SGHRS, YFSETQ. Trimming removed 2 bases from V and 4 bases from J; junction bases left unmatched: 7. The CDR3 spans 15 residues. CDR3 DNA: TGCGCCAGCAGCTTCCCGGGGGGGCCTGGAGAGACCCAGTACTTC. It codes for CASSFPGGPGETQYF.

CDR3 region: CASSRLAGNNEQFF. The DNA for the CDR3 is TGTGCCAGCAGCCGACTAGCGGGGAACAATGAGCAGTTCTTC. The chain employs TRBV7-3 and TRBJ2-1, with 11 bases that match TRBD2. With V trimmed by 5 bases and J by 5 bases, 2 bases remained unmatched. CDR3 length: 14 amino acids. Germline V gives CDR1 SGHTA, CDR2 FQGTGA. The entire variable domain, with the rest obtained from reference TRBV7-3 and TRBJ2-1, is as follows: GAGVSQTPSNKVTEKGKYVELRCDPISGHTALYWYRQSLGQGPEFLIYFQGTGAADDSGLPNDRFFAVRPEGSVSTLKIQRTERGDSAVYLCASSRLAGNNEQFFGPGTRLTVL.

This rearrangement joins TRBV6-2 or TRBV6-3 to TRBJ2-7; TRBD2 is a possible D gene (6 bases). The germline V gene has CDR1 MNHEY and CDR2 SVGEGT. V was shortened by 5 bases and J by 2 bases, with 13 bases between the two germline ends. CDR3 length: 14 residues. The CDR3 DNA follows: TGTGCCAGCAGTGACGGAGGGATGGCCTACGAGCAGTACTTC. Encoded protein: CASSDGGMAYEQYF.

This chain connects TRBV6-4 to TRBJ2-2, with TRBD2 as a possible D gene (5 bases). Germline V gene sequence: CDR1 MRHNA, CDR2 SNTAGT. This CDR3 region has 14 residues. Trimming pared 6 bases from V and 6 bases from J, leaving 14 bases between. The CDR3 spells CASRFLASSGELFF. In DNA form, the CDR3 reads TGTGCCAGCAGGTTTCTAGCTTCTTCCGGGGAGCTGTTTTTT.

The V gene is TRBV6-5, the J gene TRBJ1-6; D may be TRBD1 (5 bases). The CDR3 runs to 16 residues. Trimming stripped 0 bases from V and 7 bases from J, with 13 bases between. Germline V CDR1 and CDR2: MNHEY, SVGAGI. In DNA, the CDR3 is TGTGCCAGCAGTTACTCTGGGGCCGCCGAAAATTCACCCCTCCACTTT. As protein: CASSYSGAAENSPLHF.